This T cell receptor (beta chain) derives from a study of blood T cell repertoires in COVID-19. Study in general: The origin of the acute and convalescent COVID-19 samples was the United States, Italy and Spain. Sources were T cells, B-cell-depleted T cells, or PBMCs; the material itself was cDNA or gDNA.

CDR1 and CDR2 from the germline V gene are LNHNV and YYDKDF (reference sequence). Germline trimming cut 3 bases from V and 8 bases from J; bases unmatched to any gene: 4. This CDR3 comprises 13 residues. As handled by the study authors: Estimation of nucleated cell counts relied on the amplification of reference gene primers. TCRdb keeps only in-frame clones here, not all; method: immunoSEQ multiplex PCR. That table supplies the V and J calls and clone size; D and trimming were determined from the DNA. The sample yields around 300,000 clones, around 85% seen once. The origin of this receptor is a woman in her 50s with active or convalescent COVID-19. This rearrangement joins TRBV15 to TRBJ1-2; 9 bases are a match to TRBD1. Sequenced material: peripheral blood. CDR3 sequence: CATSRGQGLGYTF. CDR3 nucleotides: TGTGCCACCAGCAGGGGACAGGGACTAGGCTACACCTTC.